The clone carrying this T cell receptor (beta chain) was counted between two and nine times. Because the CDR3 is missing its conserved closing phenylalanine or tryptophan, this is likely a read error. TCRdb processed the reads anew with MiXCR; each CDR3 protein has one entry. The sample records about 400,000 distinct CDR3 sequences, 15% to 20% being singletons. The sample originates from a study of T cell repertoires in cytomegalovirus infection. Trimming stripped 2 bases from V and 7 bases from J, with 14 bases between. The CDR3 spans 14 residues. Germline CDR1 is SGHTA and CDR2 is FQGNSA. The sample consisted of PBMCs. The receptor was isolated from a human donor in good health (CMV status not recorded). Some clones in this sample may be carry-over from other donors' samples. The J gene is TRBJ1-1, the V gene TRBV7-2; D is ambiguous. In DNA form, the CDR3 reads TGTGCCAGCAGCTTATTAGGGTTCGGCCTTGAAGCTTTCTCT. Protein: CASSLLGFGLEAFS.